The 11 T cell receptor beta chains listed next were all sequenced from one sample in a study of T cell repertoires in cytomegalovirus infection. Using its own MiXCR run on the reads, TCRdb lists one record per CDR3 protein. The profile shows about 740,000 distinct CDR3 sequences, 35% to 45% of them singletons. Input material: PBMCs. The origin of the receptors is a human donor in good health (CMV status not recorded). Some clones in this sample may be carry-over from other donors' samples.

This clonotype has more than one count but fewer than ten. This sequence joins TRBV28 and TRBJ2-5; D might be TRBD1 (5 bases). The CDR3 spans 16 residues. CDR1 is MDHEN and CDR2 is SYDVKM in the germline V gene. Trimming stripped 3 bases from V and 0 bases from J, with 14 bases between. The CDR3 here is CASSLEGAVYQETQYF. The CDR3 DNA reads as TGTGCCAGCAGTTTGGAAGGGGCCGTGTACCAAGAGACCCAGTACTTC.

In this sample, this clonotype turned up a few times. This sequence joins TRBV6-5 and TRBJ2-2, with 10 nucleotides matching TRBD2. Germline V gene data show CDR1 as MNHEY and CDR2 as SVGAGI. V lost 6 bases and J lost 2; bases outside the gene matches: 6. The CDR3 runs to 16 residues. The CDR3 loop is CASSIGLAANTGELFF. CDR3 nucleotide sequence: TGTGCCAGCAGCATAGGACTAGCGGCCAACACCGGGGAGCTGTTTTTT.

This clonotype has a handful of counts. This sequence joins TRBV7-2 and TRBJ1-5; D remains unclear. Germline V gene data show CDR1 as SGHTA and CDR2 as FQGNSA. This CDR3 contains 15 residues. V lost 4 bases to trimming and J lost 3 bases, with 13 bases between them. CDR3 sequence: CASSYPGEHNQPQHF. In nucleotides, the CDR3 is TGTGCCAGCAGCTACCCCGGGGAACACAATCAGCCCCAGCATTTT.

The sample holds a few counts of this clonotype. The V and J genes are TRBV6-5 and TRBJ2-5; the match to TRBD2 covers 10 bases. CDR3 length equals 17 residues. CDR1 and CDR2 from the germline V gene are MNHEY and SVGAGI. V gave up 2 bases and J gave up 1 base; unmatched junction bases: 7. The CDR3 loop is CASSYLFSGGTQETQYF. The CDR3 bases are TGTGCCAGCAGTTACCTTTTTAGCGGGGGGACCCAAGAGACCCAGTACTTC.

A word on this clonotype: The junction departs from germline at one end; a sequencing error may be responsible. The J gene is TRBJ1-3, the V gene TRBV7-2; 8 bases map to TRBD1. From germline, CDR1 is SGHTA and CDR2 FQGNSA. CDR3 length: 19 residues. The CDR3 reads CSSSSPAMSMTGAFNTIYF. CDR3 bases: TGTTCCAGCAGCTCCCCGGCGATGTCAATGACAGGGGCTTTCAACACCATATATTTT.

A note on this clonotype: Because it lacks the conserved phenylalanine or tryptophan at the end, this CDR3 is likely a read error. This sequence joins TRBV20-1 and TRBJ2-5; 16 bases are a match to TRBD2. The CDR3 is 14 residues long. V shed 5 bases and J 9 bases; nucleotides not matched to a gene: 6. The germline gives CDR1 DFQATT, CDR2 SNEGSKA (reference sequence). The CDR3 coding sequence is TGCAGTGCTGCCGGGACTAGCGGGAGGGTGGCCCAGTACTTG. Translating it yields CSAAGTSGRVAQYL.

The V gene is TRBV11-2, the J gene TRBJ1-6; D is possibly TRBD1 (5 bases). Germline V gene lookup returns CDR1 SGHAT and CDR2 FQNNGV. V lost 1 base and J 0 bases, leaving 10 bases between the germline ends. CDR3 length: 17 amino acids. The CDR3 bases are TGTGCCAGCAGCTTAGGGGACCCGAGCTCCTATAATTCACCCCTCCACTTT. Residues: CASSLGDPSSYNSPLHF.

V and J are TRBV5-8 and TRBJ2-3; no clear D gene. Germline CDR1 SGHTS, CDR2 YDEGEE. V lost 1 base to trimming and J lost 6 bases, with 15 bases between them. The CDR3 has 15 amino acids. CDR3 DNA sequence: TGTGCCAGCAGCTTGTCGACTTCAGGCAGGGATACGCAGTATTTT. This translates into CASSLSTSGRDTQYF. The full variable domain, its missing parts supplied by reference TRBV5-8 and TRBJ2-3, is EAGVTQSPTHLIKTRGQQATLRCSPISGHTSVYWYQQALGLGLQFLLWYDEGEERNRGNFPPRFSGRQFPNYSSELNVNALELEDSALYLCASSLSTSGRDTQYFGPGTRLTVL.

This clonotype has more than one count but fewer than ten. V is TRBV15 and J is TRBJ2-5; 8 positions agree with TRBD1. Germline loops: CDR1 LNHNV, CDR2 YYDKDF (reference sequence). CDR3 length: 12 residues. V dropped 6 bases and J dropped 5; count of bases not matched to a gene: 2. CDR3 sequence: CATRTGDETQYF. CDR3 bases: TGTGCCACCAGGACAGGGGATGAGACCCAGTACTTC. Variable domain in full (rest from reference TRBV15 and TRBJ2-5): DAMVIQNPRYQVTQFGKPVTLSCSQTLNHNVMYWYQQKSSQAPKLLFHYYDKDFNNEADTPDNFQSRRPNTSFCFLDIRSPGLGDTAMYLCATRTGDETQYFGPGTRLLVL.

As for this clonotype: The junction differs from germline at one of its ends, possibly a read error. The rearrangement joins TRBV19 to TRBJ2-1, with D possibly matching TRBD2 (7 bases). The CDR3 sequence is 17 residues long. Germline V gives CDR1 LNHDA, CDR2 SQIVND (reference sequence). CDR3 region: CASSRSLHPAGANEQCF. The DNA of the CDR3 is TGTGCCAGTAGTAGGAGCCTACACCCCGCGGGGGCCAATGAGCAGTGCTTC.

The sample holds a few counts of this clonotype. In DNA, the CDR3 is TGTGCCAGCAAACCAGCGGGGGGGGGAAAGACCCAGTACTTC. This sequence encodes CASKPAGGGKTQYF. The gene calls are TRBV28 and TRBJ2-5; 10 bases map to TRBD2. Germline values: CDR1 MDHEN, CDR2 SYDVKM. After removal of 7 bases from V and 6 bases from J, the junction contained 8 bases not matched to a gene. This CDR3 has 14 residues.